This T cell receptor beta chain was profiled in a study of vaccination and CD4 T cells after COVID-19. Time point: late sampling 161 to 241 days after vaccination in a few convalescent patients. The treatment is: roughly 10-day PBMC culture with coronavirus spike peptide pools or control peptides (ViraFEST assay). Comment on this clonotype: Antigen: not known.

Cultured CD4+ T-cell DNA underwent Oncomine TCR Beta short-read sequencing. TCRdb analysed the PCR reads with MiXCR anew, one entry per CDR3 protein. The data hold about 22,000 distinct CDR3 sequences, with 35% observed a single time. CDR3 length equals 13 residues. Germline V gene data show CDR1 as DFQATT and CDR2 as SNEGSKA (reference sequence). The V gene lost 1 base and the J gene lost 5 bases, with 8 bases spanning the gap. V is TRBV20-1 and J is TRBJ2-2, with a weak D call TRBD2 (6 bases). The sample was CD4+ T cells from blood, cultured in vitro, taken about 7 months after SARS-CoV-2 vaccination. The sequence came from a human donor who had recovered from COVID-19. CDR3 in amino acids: CSARAGDTGELFF. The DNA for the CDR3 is TGCAGTGCTAGAGCGGGAGATACCGGGGAGCTGTTTTTT.